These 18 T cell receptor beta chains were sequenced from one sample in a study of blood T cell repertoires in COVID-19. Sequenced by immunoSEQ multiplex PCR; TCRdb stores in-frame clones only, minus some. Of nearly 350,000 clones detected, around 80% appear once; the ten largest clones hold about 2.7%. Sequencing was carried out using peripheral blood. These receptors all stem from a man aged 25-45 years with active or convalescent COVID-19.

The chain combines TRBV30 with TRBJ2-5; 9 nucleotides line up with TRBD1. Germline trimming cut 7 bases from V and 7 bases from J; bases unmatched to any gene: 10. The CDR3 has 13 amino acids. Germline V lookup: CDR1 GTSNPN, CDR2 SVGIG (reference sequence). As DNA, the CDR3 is TGTGCCTCGGGACAGGGCGGTGAAGGGACCCAGTACTTC. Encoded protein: CASGQGGEGTQYF.

The CDR3 coding sequence is TGTGCCAGCAGCAGGGACAGGAGGTTTAGCACAGATACGCAGTATTTT. Encoded protein: CASSRDRRFSTDTQYF. The J gene is TRBJ2-3, the V gene TRBV11-2; 8 bases align to TRBD1. V lost 5 bases and J lost 0; bases outside the gene matches: 7. Germline V gene lookup returns CDR1 SGHAT and CDR2 FQNNGV. The CDR3 covers 16 residues.

CDR3 in amino acids: CASSVADFVNSPLHF. CDR3 sequence (DNA): TGTGCCAGCAGCGTAGCGGACTTTGTTAATTCACCCCTCCACTTT. The chain combines TRBV9 with TRBJ1-6; D gene ambiguous. Trimming took off 0 bases at V and 6 bases at J, with 10 bases between the two ends. The germline CDR1 and CDR2 sequences are SGDLS and YYNGEE. The CDR3 covers 15 residues.

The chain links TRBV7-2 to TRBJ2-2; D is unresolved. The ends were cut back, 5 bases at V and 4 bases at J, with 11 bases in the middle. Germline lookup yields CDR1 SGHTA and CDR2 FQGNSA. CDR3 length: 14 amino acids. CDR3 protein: CASSPRMITGELFF. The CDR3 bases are TGTGCCAGCAGCCCGCGGATGATCACCGGGGAGCTGTTTTTT.

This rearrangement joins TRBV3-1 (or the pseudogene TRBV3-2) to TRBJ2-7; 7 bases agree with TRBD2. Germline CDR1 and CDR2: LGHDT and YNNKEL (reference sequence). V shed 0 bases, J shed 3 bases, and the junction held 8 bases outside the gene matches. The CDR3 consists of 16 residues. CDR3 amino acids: CASSQDQASGYYEQYF. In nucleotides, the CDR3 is TGTGCCAGCAGCCAAGATCAGGCTAGCGGCTACTACGAGCAGTACTTC.

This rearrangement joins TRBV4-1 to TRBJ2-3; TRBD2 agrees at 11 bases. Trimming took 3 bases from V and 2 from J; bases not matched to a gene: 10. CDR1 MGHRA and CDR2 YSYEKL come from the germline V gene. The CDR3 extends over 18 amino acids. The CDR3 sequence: CASSHRPTSGALTDTQYF. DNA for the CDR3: TGCGCCAGCAGCCACCGTCCGACTAGCGGGGCGCTCACAGATACGCAGTATTTT.

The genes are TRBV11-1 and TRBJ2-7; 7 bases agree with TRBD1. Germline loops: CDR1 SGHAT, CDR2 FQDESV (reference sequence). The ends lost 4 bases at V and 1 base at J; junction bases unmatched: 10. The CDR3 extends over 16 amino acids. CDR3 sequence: CASSSSNYRGSYEQYF. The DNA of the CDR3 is TGTGCCAGCAGCTCTTCCAATTACAGGGGATCCTACGAGCAGTACTTC.

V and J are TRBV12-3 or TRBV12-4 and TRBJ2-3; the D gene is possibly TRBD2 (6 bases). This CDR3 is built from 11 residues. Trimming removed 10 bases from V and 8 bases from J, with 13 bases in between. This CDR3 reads CATSSGSTQYF. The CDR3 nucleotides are TGTGCCACCTCCTCCGGGAGTACGCAGTATTTT.

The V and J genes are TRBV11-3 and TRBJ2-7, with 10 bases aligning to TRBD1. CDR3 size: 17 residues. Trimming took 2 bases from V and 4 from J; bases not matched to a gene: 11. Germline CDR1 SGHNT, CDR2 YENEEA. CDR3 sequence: CASSLIPRDRGWYEQYF. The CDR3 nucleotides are TGTGCCAGCAGCTTAATACCCCGGGACAGGGGTTGGTACGAGCAGTACTTC. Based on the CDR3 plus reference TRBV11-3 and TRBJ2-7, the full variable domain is EAGVVQSPRYKIIEKKQPVAFWCNPISGHNTLYWYLQNLGQGPELLIRYENEEAVDDSQLPKDRFSAERLKGVDSTLKIQPAELGDSAVYLCASSLIPRDRGWYEQYFGPGTRLTVT.

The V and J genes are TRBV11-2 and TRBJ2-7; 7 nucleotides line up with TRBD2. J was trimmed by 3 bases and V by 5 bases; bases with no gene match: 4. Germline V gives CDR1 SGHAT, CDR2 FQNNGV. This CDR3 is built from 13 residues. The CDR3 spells CASSLAENYEQYF. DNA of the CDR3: TGTGCCAGCAGCCTAGCGGAGAACTACGAGCAGTACTTC. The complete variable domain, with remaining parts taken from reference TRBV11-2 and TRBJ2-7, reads EAGVAQSPRYKIIEKRQSVAFWCNPISGHATLYWYQQILGQGPKLLIQFQNNGVVDDSQLPKDRFSAERLKGVDSTLKIQPAKLEDSAVYLCASSLAENYEQYFGPGTRLTVT.

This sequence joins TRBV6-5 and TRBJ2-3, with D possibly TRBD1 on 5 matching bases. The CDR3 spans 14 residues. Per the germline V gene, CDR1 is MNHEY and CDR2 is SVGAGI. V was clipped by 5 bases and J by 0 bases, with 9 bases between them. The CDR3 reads CASSRRVSTDTQYF. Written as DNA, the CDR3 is TGTGCCAGCAGTCGCAGGGTTAGCACAGATACGCAGTATTTT.

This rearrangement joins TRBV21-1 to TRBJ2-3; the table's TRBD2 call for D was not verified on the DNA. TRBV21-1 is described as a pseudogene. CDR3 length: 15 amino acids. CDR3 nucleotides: TGTGCCAGCAGCAAAGGGCCGGGGGGAGCGGATACGCAGTATTTT. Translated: CASSKGPGGADTQYF.

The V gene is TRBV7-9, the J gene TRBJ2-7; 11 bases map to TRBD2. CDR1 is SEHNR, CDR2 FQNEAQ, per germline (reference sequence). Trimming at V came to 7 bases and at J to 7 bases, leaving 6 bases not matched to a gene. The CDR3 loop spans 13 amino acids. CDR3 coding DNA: TGTGCCAGCAACATAGCGGGGGGGCAGGAGCAGTACTTC. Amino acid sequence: CASNIAGGQEQYF.

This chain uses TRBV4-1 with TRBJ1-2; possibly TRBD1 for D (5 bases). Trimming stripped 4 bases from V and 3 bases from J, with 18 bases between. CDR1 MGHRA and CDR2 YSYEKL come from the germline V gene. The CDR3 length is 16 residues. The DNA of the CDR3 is TGCGCCAGCAGCCTCAGGGCGTTCGCTGCGGACTATGGCTACACCTTC. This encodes CASSLRAFAADYGYTF.

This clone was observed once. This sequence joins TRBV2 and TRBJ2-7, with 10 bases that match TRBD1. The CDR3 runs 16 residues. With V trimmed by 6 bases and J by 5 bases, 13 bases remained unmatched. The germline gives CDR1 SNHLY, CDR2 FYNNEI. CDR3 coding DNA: TGTGCCAGCAGCCTATGGGGGGGACAGGGGAGTAACGAGCAGTACTTC. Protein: CASSLWGGQGSNEQYF.

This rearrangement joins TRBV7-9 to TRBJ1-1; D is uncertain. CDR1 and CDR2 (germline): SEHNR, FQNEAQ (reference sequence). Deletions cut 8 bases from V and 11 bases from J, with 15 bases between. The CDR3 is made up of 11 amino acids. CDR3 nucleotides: TGTGCCAGCTCCTTGGGCCTGGAGGCTTTCTTT. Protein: CASSLGLEAFF.

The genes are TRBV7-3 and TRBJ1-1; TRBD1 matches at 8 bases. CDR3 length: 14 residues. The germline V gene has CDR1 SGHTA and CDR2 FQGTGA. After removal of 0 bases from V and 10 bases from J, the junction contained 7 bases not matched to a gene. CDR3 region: CASSLTSLQGGAFF. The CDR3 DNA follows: TGTGCCAGCAGCTTAACCTCGTTACAGGGGGGAGCTTTCTTT. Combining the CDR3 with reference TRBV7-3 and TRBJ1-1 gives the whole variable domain GAGVSQTPSNKVTEKGKYVELRCDPISGHTALYWYRQSLGQGPEFLIYFQGTGAADDSGLPNDRFFAVRPEGSVSTLKIQRTERGDSAVYLCASSLTSLQGGAFFGQGTRLTVV.

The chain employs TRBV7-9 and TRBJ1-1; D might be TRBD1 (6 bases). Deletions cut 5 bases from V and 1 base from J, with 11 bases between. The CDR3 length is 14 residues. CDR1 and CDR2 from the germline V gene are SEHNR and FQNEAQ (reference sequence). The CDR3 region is CASSPSRGNTEAFF. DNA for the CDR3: TGTGCCAGCAGCCCGAGCAGGGGGAACACTGAAGCTTTCTTT.